This TCR beta chain stems from a study of brain T cells in children with intractable seizures. Concerning this clone itself: Its antigen is still unknown.

TCRdb's table, derived via immunoSEQ multiplex PCR, lists solely in-frame clones and lacks some. The table shows roughly 110,000 clones, with 94% occurring only once. The CDR3 spans 15 residues. The ends were cut back, 4 bases at V and 4 bases at J, with 14 bases in the middle. CDR1 is MGHDK, CDR2 SYGVNS, per germline. Only cases whose brain tissue showed the highest T cell transcript signatures were sequenced. Study results and limitations: Pre-surgery blood may have been undersampled, hiding some clones.

The rearrangement uses TRBV25-1 and TRBJ1-5, with TRBD1 as a possible D gene (6 bases). This material consisted of peripheral blood, taken at surgery. The clonotype originates from a boy in the first two years of life with hemimegalencephaly and intractable seizures. The CDR3 sequence is CASSASGQSNQPQHF. CDR3 nucleotides: TGTGCCAGCAGTGCATCGGGACAAAGTAATCAGCCCCAGCATTTT.